These 21 T cell receptor beta chains were all obtained from the same sample, sequenced in a study of CD8+ T cells in alopecia areata. This sample's treatment: oral pan-JAK inhibitor, 5-10 mg twice daily. Reverse transcription of extracted RNA yielded cDNA, which provided the sequencing template. Measured with immunoSEQ multiplex PCR; TCRdb has only the in-frame clones, and not every one. The sample shows 100,000 to 130,000 clones, roughly 84% of them seen only once. The sequencing here drew on CD8+ T cells sorted from blood, taken at week 24, from a patient treated with tofacitinib. The source is a human donor with alopecia areata.

The gene calls are TRBV7-6 and TRBJ1-1; TRBD1 agrees at 7 bases. Germline V gene sequence: CDR1 SGHVS, CDR2 FNYEAQ. The J segment lost 3 bases and the V segment lost 1 base, leaving 5 bases of the junction unmatched. This CDR3 contains 15 residues. The CDR3 loop is CASSLEQGLYTEAFF. DNA for the CDR3: TGTGCCAGCAGCTTAGAACAGGGGTTGTACACTGAAGCTTTCTTT. The variable domain in full, with the rest retrieved from reference TRBV7-6 and TRBJ1-1, is GAGVSQSPRYKVTKRGQDVALRCDPISGHVSLYWYRQALGQGPEFLTYFNYEAQQDKSGLPNDRFSAERPEGSISTLTIQRTEQRDSAMYRCASSLEQGLYTEAFFGQGTRLTVV.

DNA for the CDR3: TGTGCCAGCAGCTTGACAGGCCCCTCGATGACTGAAGCTTTCTTT. It codes for CASSLTGPSMTEAFF. The chain uses TRBV7-3 and TRBJ1-1; perhaps TRBD1 as D (6 bases). This CDR3 spans 15 amino acids. Germline V gives CDR1 SGHTA, CDR2 FQGTGA. V was shortened by 3 bases and J by 5 bases, with 16 bases between the two germline ends.

CDR3 coding DNA: TGTGCCAGCAGCTTGGGTAGCCTCTACGAGCAGTACTTC. Its translation: CASSLGSLYEQYF. The chain couples TRBV5-4 to TRBJ2-7; D is unclear. Trimming cost V 0 bases and J 3 bases, with 7 bases left between them. Per germline, CDR1 SGHNT and CDR2 YYREEE (reference sequence). The CDR3 has 13 residues. Variable domain in full (rest from reference TRBV5-4 and TRBJ2-7): ETGVTQSPTHLIKTRGQQVTLRCSSQSGHNTVSWYQQALGQGPQFIFQYYREEENGRGNFPPRFSGLQFPNYSSELNVNALELDDSALYLCASSLGSLYEQYFGPGTRLTVT.

The V gene is TRBV7-9, the J gene TRBJ2-1; 7 bases agree with TRBD1. The V and J ends lost 5 bases and 5 bases, in that order; junction bases with no gene match: 12. There are 16 residues in the CDR3. In germline, CDR1 is SEHNR, CDR2 FQNEAQ (reference sequence). The CDR3 protein is CASSLATGSRDNEQFF. The CDR3 DNA is TGTGCCAGCAGCCTCGCGACAGGGAGTAGGGACAATGAGCAGTTCTTC.

As for this clone: One junction end does not reproduce the germline sequence, and a read error may be involved. The rearrangement links TRBV12-5 to TRBJ2-1, with no clear D. The CDR3 is made up of 13 amino acids. Germline CDR1 is LGHNT and CDR2 is FRNRAP. The CDR3 spells CASGPPPGPEAVF. The CDR3 coding sequence is TGTGCTAGTGGCCCCCCTCCGGGCCCCGAGGCGGTCTTC.

The V call is TRBV13, the J call TRBJ2-3; D is unresolved. There are 13 residues in the CDR3. V lost 5 bases and J lost 4, with 10 bases in between. CDR1 and CDR2 from the germline V gene are PRHDT and FYEKMQ (reference sequence). CDR3 nucleotide sequence: TGTGCCAGCAGCCTCTCCGAGGCAGATACGCAGTATTTT. Its translation is CASSLSEADTQYF.

The V and J genes are TRBV6-1 and TRBJ2-7; maybe TRBD1 (6 bases). The CDR3 runs to 17 residues. Germline V gene sequence: CDR1 MNHNS, CDR2 SASEGT. Trimming left V 1 base short and J 0 bases short, with 16 bases between. The CDR3, as DNA: TGTGCCAGCAGTGAAGATCGGACAGTCACCAGCTCCTACGAGCAGTACTTC. Translated, it gives CASSEDRTVTSSYEQYF.

The rearrangement links TRBV7-9 to TRBJ2-5, with TRBD1 as a possible D gene (6 bases). Germline V gene lookup returns CDR1 SEHNR and CDR2 FQNEAQ (reference sequence). Trimming cost V 5 bases and J 0 bases, with 16 bases left between them. The CDR3 is 16 residues long. CDR3 amino acids: CASSPPDRVDQETQYF. CDR3 DNA sequence: TGTGCCAGCAGCCCCCCGGACAGAGTTGACCAAGAGACCCAGTACTTC.

J is TRBJ2-7 and V is TRBV14; 11 bases match TRBD2. Per germline, CDR1 SGHDN and CDR2 FVKESK. This CDR3 is 18 amino acids long. Losses at the gene ends were 1 base for V and 2 bases for J; bases not matched to a gene: 10. CDR3 loop: CASSQGWLAGGRPYEQYF. CDR3 coding DNA: TGTGCCAGCAGCCAAGGATGGCTAGCGGGGGGACGACCCTACGAGCAGTACTTC.

As DNA, the CDR3 is TGCGCCAGCAGCCCGGCGGAGTGGGGAAGCAATCAGCCCCAGCATTTT. Protein: CASSPAEWGSNQPQHF. The chain couples TRBV4-1 to TRBJ1-5; D remains ambiguous. CDR1 and CDR2 (germline): MGHRA, YSYEKL. V lost 4 bases to trimming and J lost 1 base, with 14 bases between them. This CDR3 has 16 amino acids.

The J gene is TRBJ2-5, the V gene TRBV18, with D possibly being TRBD1 (5 bases). The CDR3 covers 16 residues. Deletions cut 3 bases from V and 0 bases from J, with 14 bases between. The germline CDR1 and CDR2 sequences are KGHSH and LQKENI. CDR3 nucleotide sequence: TGTGCCAGCTCACCCACAGGCGACGGGTACCAAGAGACCCAGTACTTC. It codes for CASSPTGDGYQETQYF. The whole variable domain, filled in from reference TRBV18 and TRBJ2-5, reads NAGVMQNPRHLVRRRGQEARLRCSPMKGHSHVYWYRQLPEEGLKFMVYLQKENIIDESGMPKERFSAEFPKEGPSILRIQQVVRGDSAAYFCASSPTGDGYQETQYFGPGTRLLVL.

This sequence joins TRBV23-1 and TRBJ1-2; 8 bases match TRBD1. TRBV23-1 qualifies as an ORF whose function is uncertain. This CDR3 has 17 residues. Trimming cost V 1 base and J 5 bases; bases outside gene matches: 12. DNA of the CDR3: TGCGCCAGCAGTCAATTACGGACAGGGAATTCAGAGTATGGCTACACCTTC. Protein product: CASSQLRTGNSEYGYTF.

The chain couples TRBV4-3 to TRBJ1-1, with no clear D. Germline V gene sequence: CDR1 LGHNA, CDR2 YSLEER. CDR3 size: 18 residues. Trimming cost V 0 bases and J 0 bases, with 17 bases left between them. In DNA form, the CDR3 reads TGCGCCAGCAGCCAAGACTCACACGTCGCAGCCATGAACACTGAAGCTTTCTTT. Its translation is CASSQDSHVAAMNTEAFF.

This chain joins TRBV4-3 and TRBJ1-1, with 10 bases aligning to TRBD1. This CDR3 contains 16 residues. Per germline, CDR1 LGHNA and CDR2 YSLEER. J gave up 4 bases and V 4 bases, and 9 bases lay outside the gene matches. CDR3 nucleotide sequence: TGCGCCAGCAGCCCCGGGACAGGGGTTTTGGGCACTGAAGCTTTCTTT. Translating it yields CASSPGTGVLGTEAFF.

This clone was observed a handful of times. V gene TRBV6-1 combines with J gene TRBJ2-5; D gene uncertain. The J call may be faulty, since TRBJ2-7 better matches the DNA end. The germline CDR1 and CDR2 sequences are MNHNS and SASEGT. The CDR3 contains 14 residues. CDR3 DNA sequence: TGTGCCAGCAGTGAAGCGGGTTACCCCTACGAGCAGTACTTC. Translation gives CASSEAGYPYEQYF.

The rearrangement joins TRBV2 to TRBJ2-7; 7 bases agree with TRBD1. Germline V gene data show CDR1 as SNHLY and CDR2 as FYNNEI. The CDR3 is 16 amino acids. Losses at the gene ends were 4 bases for V and 3 bases for J; bases not matched to a gene: 12. CDR3 residues: CASSGDSSWLDYEQYF. DNA for the CDR3: TGTGCCAGCAGTGGGGACAGCTCCTGGTTAGACTACGAGCAGTACTTC.

V is TRBV7-9 and J is TRBJ2-6; TRBD1 is a possible D gene (6 bases). The V gene's germline CDR1 is SEHNR and CDR2 FQNEAQ (reference sequence). Trimming shortened V by 5 bases and J by 2 bases, and 10 bases separated the two germline ends. The CDR3 is made up of 15 amino acids. The DNA of the CDR3 is TGTGCCAGCAGCCCGCCAGGGGCTGGGGCCAACGTCCTGACTTTC. It yields the protein CASSPPGAGANVLTF. The full variable domain, with the rest looked up from reference TRBV7-9 and TRBJ2-6, is DTGVSQNPRHKITKRGQNVTFRCDPISEHNRLYWYRQTLGQGPEFLTYFQNEAQLEKSRLLSDRFSAERPKGSFSTLEIQRTEQGDSAMYLCASSPPGAGANVLTFGAGSRLTVL.

The V gene is TRBV19, the J gene TRBJ1-1; no firm D call. There are 13 residues in the CDR3. The germline V and J ends were trimmed by 2 bases and 2 bases, with 6 bases remaining between them. The germline CDR1 and CDR2 sequences are LNHDA and SQIVND (reference sequence). The CDR3 nucleotides are TGTGCCAGTAGTATATATGGAAACACTGAAGCTTTCTTT. It translates to CASSIYGNTEAFF.

The genes are TRBV27 and TRBJ2-1, with D perhaps TRBD1 (6 bases). Per the germline V gene, CDR1 is MNHEY and CDR2 is SMNVEV (reference sequence). This CDR3 contains 12 residues. Trimming took 6 bases from V and 6 from J, leaving 9 bases between them. The CDR3 is CASRTGGNEQFF. In DNA, the CDR3 is TGTGCCAGCAGGACAGGAGGCAATGAGCAGTTCTTC.

This sequence joins TRBV6-6 and TRBJ2-1; no firm D call. The CDR3 totals 14 residues. V was cut by 2 bases and J by 3 bases, with 8 bases left in between. Germline V gene sequence: CDR1 MNHNY, CDR2 SVGAGI (reference sequence). The CDR3 protein is CASSYGPVYNEQFF. CDR3 in DNA: TGTGCCAGCAGTTACGGGCCGGTCTACAATGAGCAGTTCTTC.

This clone was counted once. The chain has TRBV2 and TRBJ1-4, with no clear D. CDR3 length: 14 amino acids. Germline V gene sequence: CDR1 SNHLY, CDR2 FYNNEI. V was cut by 2 bases and J by 2 bases, with 6 bases left in between. The CDR3 loop is CASSERRTNEKLFF. CDR3 DNA sequence: TGTGCCAGCAGTGAAAGGAGGACTAATGAAAAACTGTTTTTT.